This T cell receptor beta chain comes out of a study of cytomegalovirus exposure and HLA in healthy donors. Study-wide results and caveats: As confirmed in vitro, a few CMV-associated chains were specific for CMV antigens.

Sequenced by immunoSEQ multiplex PCR; TCRdb stores in-frame clones only, minus some. Among roughly 250,000 clones listed, around 90% were seen once. Notes on this clone: Its antigen is not known.

Sequencing was carried out using PBMCs. This receptor was taken from a woman under 30 in good health and CMV-seronegative.

This CDR3 is CASSLGVGREKLFF. The CDR3 coding sequence is TGTGCCAGCAGCTTAGGGGTGGGCAGGGAAAAACTGTTTTTT. This chain joins TRBV7-6 and TRBJ1-4; D is ambiguous. CDR1 is SGHVS, CDR2 FNYEAQ, per germline. This CDR3 is 14 amino acids long. Trimming removed 1 base at V and 8 bases at J, with 11 bases between.